These T cell receptor beta chains were read from a single sample in a study of T cell responses to AZD1222 COVID-19 vaccine. Sequencing was performed with immunoSEQ multiplex PCR; in TCRdb, only in-frame clones are kept and a portion is missing. The table includes approximately 92,000 clones, under 90% detected once. The specimen comprised peripheral blood, sampled on day 0 of AZD1222 vaccination. All receptors come from an adult in good health. The CDR3 runs from the conserved cysteine through the conserved F or W. D genes are given only for firm matches.

V	D	J	CDR3	DNA
TRBV19	TRBD1	TRBJ2-6	CASSYLRGQHSGANVLTF	TGTGCCAGTAGTTATCTCCGGGGACAGCATTCGGGGGCCAACGTCCTGACTTTC
TRBV6-2/TRBV6-3	NA	TRBJ2-7	CASSYGQGGYEQYF	TGTGCCAGCAGTTACGGTCAGGGAGGCTACGAGCAGTACTTC
TRBV6-1	TRBD1	TRBJ1-2	CASSGGQGGTYNYGYTF	TGTGCCAGCAGTGGAGGACAGGGAGGAACTTATAACTATGGCTACACCTTC
TRBV6-4	NA	TRBJ1-1	CASSAQAGAAAEAFF	TGTGCCAGCAGTGCCCAAGCAGGGGCCGCGGCTGAAGCTTTCTTT
TRBV7-9	NA	TRBJ1-3	CASSGAPSGNTIYF	TGTGCCAGCAGCGGGGCGCCCTCTGGAAACACCATATATTTT
TRBV12-3/TRBV12-4	NA	TRBJ1-2	CASSPDSRYGYTF	TGTGCCAGCAGTCCGGACAGCCGCTATGGCTACACCTTC
TRBV7-9	NA	TRBJ2-1	CASSLAGSNEQFF	TGTGCCAGCAGCTTAGCCGGGAGCAATGAGCAGTTCTTC
TRBV6-2/TRBV6-3	NA	TRBJ1-6	CASSYPQGYNSPLHF	TGTGCCAGCAGTTATCCTCAAGGGTATAATTCACCCCTCCACTTT
TRBV2	NA	TRBJ2-2	CASRKGGDGELFF	TGTGCCAGCAGAAAAGGGGGGGACGGGGAGCTGTTTTTT
TRBV3-1/TRBV3-2	NA	TRBJ1-6	CASSPGRGMNSPLHF	TGTGCCAGCAGCCCCGGGCGAGGGATGAATTCACCCCTCCACTTT
TRBV6-5	NA	TRBJ1-3	CASIMDMSGNTIYF	TGTGCCAGCATCATGGACATGTCTGGAAACACCATATATTTT
TRBV6-5	NA	TRBJ2-7	CASSYRASNEQYF	TGTGCCAGCAGCTACAGGGCGTCGAACGAGCAGTACTTC
TRBV29-1	NA	TRBJ2-7	CSVVAAYEQYF	TGCAGCGTTGTGGCAGCCTACGAGCAGTACTTC
TRBV27	TRBD2	TRBJ2-7	CASSRTSSEQYF	TGTGCCAGCAGTAGGACTAGCTCCGAGCAGTACTTC
TRBV2	TRBD1	TRBJ2-6	CASQGDVGGANVLTF	TGTGCCAGCCAGGGGGACGTGGGTGGGGCCAACGTCCTGACTTTC